What follows are 23 T cell receptor beta chains derived from one specimen sequenced in a study of CD8+ T cells in alopecia areata. Sequencing templates came from extracted RNA that was reverse transcribed into cDNA. Measured with immunoSEQ multiplex PCR; TCRdb has only the in-frame clones, and not every one. The repertoire holds hundreds of thousands of clones, with around 66% as singletons. Treatment: oral pan-JAK inhibitor, 5-10 mg twice daily. This material consisted of CD4+ T cells sorted from blood, taken between weeks 43 and 45, from a patient treated with tofacitinib. The receptors shown here come from a human donor with alopecia areata.

The chain is built from TRBV4-3 and TRBJ2-3; the D is unclear. Trimming left V 3 bases short and J 6 bases short, with 16 bases between. The CDR3 extends over 15 amino acids. Germline V gene data show CDR1 as LGHNA and CDR2 as YSLEER. CDR3 coding DNA: TGCGCCAGCAGCCAGGGTTCGACTGGAAGGGATACGCAGTATTTT. It is translated as CASSQGSTGRDTQYF.

J is TRBJ2-1 and V is TRBV5-1, with D possibly being TRBD1 or TRBD2 (5 bases each). Trimming cost V 1 base and J 13 bases, with 12 bases left between them. CDR3 length: 12 amino acids. The germline V gene has CDR1 SGHRS and CDR2 YFSETQ. The DNA of the CDR3 is TGCGCCAGCAGCTTGTCGAGGGGTGAACAGTTCTTC. Amino acid sequence: CASSLSRGEQFF.

V and J are TRBV28 and TRBJ2-1; D unclear. Trimming left V 3 bases short and J 2 bases short, with 11 bases between. CDR3 length: 15 amino acids. The germline V gene encodes CDR1 MDHEN and CDR2 SYDVKM. In DNA, the CDR3 is TGTGCCAGCAGTTTCTCGGGCCAGGCCTACAATGAGCAGTTCTTC. Its translation: CASSFSGQAYNEQFF.

The rearrangement links TRBV4-3 to TRBJ2-1; D not resolved. CDR1 is LGHNA, CDR2 YSLEER, per germline. V lost 0 bases and J lost 2, with 17 bases in between. This CDR3 is built from 18 residues. The CDR3 coding sequence is TGCGCCAGCAGCCAAGATCTTCCCCCTCTTCTAACCTACAATGAGCAGTTCTTC. Translating it yields CASSQDLPPLLTYNEQFF.

The chain couples TRBV15 to TRBJ2-1, with TRBD1 matching over 9 bases. The CDR3 consists of 14 residues. Per germline, CDR1 LNHNV and CDR2 YYDKDF (reference sequence). V lost 7 bases, J lost 4 bases, and 5 bases stayed unmatched. CDR3 region: CATNRDRAYNEQFF. Here the CDR3 DNA reads TGTGCCACCAACCGGGACAGGGCGTACAATGAGCAGTTCTTC.

This sequence joins TRBV30 and TRBJ2-2; D remains unclear. This CDR3 spans 13 amino acids. Trimming cost V 4 bases and J 2 bases, with 8 bases left between them. Per the germline V gene, CDR1 is GTSNPN and CDR2 is SVGIG (reference sequence). CDR3 protein: CAWNRINTGELFF. In DNA form, the CDR3 reads TGTGCCTGGAACCGGATTAACACCGGGGAGCTGTTTTTT.

The genes are TRBV30 and TRBJ1-2; maybe TRBD1 (5 bases). CDR3 length equals 10 residues. CDR1 and CDR2 (germline): GTSNPN, SVGIG (reference sequence). The ends were cut back, 5 bases at V and 9 bases at J, with 10 bases in the middle. This CDR3 is CAWGTVRYTF. DNA for the CDR3: TGTGCCTGGGGGACGGTGCGCTACACCTTC. The variable domain in full, with the rest retrieved from reference TRBV30 and TRBJ1-2, is SQTIHQWPATLVQPVGSPLSLECTVEGTSNPNLYWYRQAAGRGLQLLFYSVGIGQISSEVPQNLSASRPQDRQFILSSKKLLLSDSGFYLCAWGTVRYTFGSGTRLTVV.

The genes are TRBV29-1 and TRBJ2-7; 8 nucleotides agree with TRBD1. The CDR3 length is 13 residues. Germline CDR1 SQVTM, CDR2 ANQGSEA. With V trimmed by 7 bases and J by 4 bases, 9 bases remained unmatched. CDR3 region: CSAGQGSVYEQYF. The DNA of the CDR3 is TGCAGCGCCGGACAGGGTTCTGTGTACGAGCAGTACTTC.

J is TRBJ2-5 and V is TRBV4-1; weak D call: TRBD1 (6 bases). Trimming cost V 2 bases and J 1 base, with 11 bases left between them. Germline V gene sequence: CDR1 MGHRA, CDR2 YSYEKL. CDR3 length: 15 residues. In nucleotides, the CDR3 is TGCGCCAGCAGCCAACTCAGGGGTCCCCAAGAGACCCAGTACTTC. The encoded protein is CASSQLRGPQETQYF.

The table lists this clone with many counts. The chain is built from TRBV10-3 and TRBJ2-3; D gene unclear. CDR3 length: 15 amino acids. Germline V gene sequence: CDR1 ENHRY, CDR2 SYGVKD. Trimming left V 8 bases short and J 0 bases short, with 15 bases between. The chain's CDR3 is CAIANRFPSTDTQYF. The DNA of the CDR3 is TGTGCCATCGCCAACCGATTCCCTAGCACAGATACGCAGTATTTT.

The chain links TRBV18 to TRBJ2-5; D possibly corresponds to TRBD1 (6 bases). Germline V gene lookup returns CDR1 KGHSH and CDR2 LQKENI. V lost 2 bases to trimming and J lost 2 bases, with 21 bases between them. The CDR3 runs to 18 residues. The CDR3 DNA reads as TGTGCCAGCTCACCAGGATTCGACGGGGACATATTACAAGAGACCCAGTACTTC. Translation: CASSPGFDGDILQETQYF.

The CDR3 loop is CASRDTVNYGYTF. The CDR3 DNA reads as TGCGCCAGCAGGGATACAGTTAACTATGGCTACACCTTC. This chain links TRBV5-1 with TRBJ1-2; D is unresolved. Germline CDR1 is SGHRS and CDR2 is YFSETQ. This CDR3 is built from 13 residues. Trimming pared 5 bases from V and 1 base from J, leaving 9 bases between.

DNA of the CDR3: TGTGCCAGCAGCGCTAACAGGGGCCTCTCGAGCAATGAGCAGTTCTTC. This encodes CASSANRGLSSNEQFF. V usage is TRBV5-6 and J usage is TRBJ2-1; 7 bases map to TRBD1. Germline V gene lookup returns CDR1 SGHDT and CDR2 YYEEEE. Trimming removed 4 bases from V and 6 bases from J; junction bases left unmatched: 13. The CDR3 is 16 amino acids.

CDR3 bases: TGCAGCGTTGGCCACCGACAGGCCCCCTATGGCTACACCTTC. Translating it yields CSVGHRQAPYGYTF. This rearrangement joins TRBV29-1 to TRBJ1-2, with D perhaps TRBD1 (6 bases). The CDR3 runs 14 residues. V lost 4 bases and J lost 4, with 16 bases in between. Germline CDR1 reads SQVTM; CDR2 reads ANQGSEA.

This clone was seen only a few times. The V gene is TRBV19, the J gene TRBJ1-2; D is perhaps TRBD1 (5 bases). The CDR3 covers 15 residues. Trimming shortened V by 1 base and J by 2 bases, and 11 bases separated the two germline ends. The germline gives CDR1 LNHDA, CDR2 SQIVND (reference sequence). CDR3 DNA: TGTGCCAGTAGTATAGCCGCCAGGGAAAACTATGGCTACACCTTC. Amino acid sequence: CASSIAARENYGYTF.

This chain connects TRBV30 to TRBJ1-6; tentatively, D is TRBD1 (6 bases). CDR1 and CDR2 (germline): GTSNPN, SVGIG (reference sequence). The CDR3 has 16 residues. Trimming shortened V by 4 bases and J by 5 bases, and 18 bases separated the two germline ends. In nucleotides, the CDR3 is TGTGCCTGGAAACTCGAAGGGACACCGAATAATTCACCCCTCCACTTT. Translating it yields CAWKLEGTPNNSPLHF.

V and J are TRBV5-1 and TRBJ2-3, with D possibly matching TRBD2 (5 bases). Germline V gene sequence: CDR1 SGHRS, CDR2 YFSETQ. CDR3 length equals 16 residues. V was trimmed by 0 bases and J by 6 bases, leaving 17 bases between them. This chain's CDR3 is CASSLAGVRYSDTQYF. CDR3 coding DNA: TGCGCCAGCAGCTTGGCCGGGGTCCGTTACTCCGATACGCAGTATTTT.

The chain has TRBV29-1 and TRBJ1-2; D possibly corresponds to TRBD1 (5 bases). This CDR3 is 11 amino acids long. Germline CDR1 reads SQVTM; CDR2 reads ANQGSEA. Trimming pared 2 bases from V and 6 bases from J, leaving 7 bases between. The CDR3 here is CSVEWGDGYTF. In DNA form, the CDR3 reads TGCAGCGTTGAATGGGGGGATGGCTACACCTTC.

This clone was counted many times. The chain joins TRBV5-1 to TRBJ2-1, with 12 nucleotides matching TRBD2. The junction had 6 bases not matched to a gene; V was cut back by 4 bases and J by 4 bases. The CDR3 sequence is 16 residues long. Germline CDR1 and CDR2: SGHRS and YFSETQ. CDR3 coding DNA: TGCGCCAGCAGCGGCTTCACTAGCGGGGGGTACAATGAGCAGTTCTTC. Translated, it gives CASSGFTSGGYNEQFF.

The chain couples TRBV7-8 to TRBJ1-1; D not certain. This CDR3 contains 15 residues. Germline-derived CDR1 and CDR2 are SGHVS and FQNEAQ. V was trimmed by 5 bases and J by 4 bases, leaving 17 bases between them. CDR3 amino acids: CASSPLGVGGTEAFF. The CDR3 nucleotides read TGTGCCAGCAGCCCCCTGGGTGTAGGCGGCACTGAAGCTTTCTTT.

This sequence joins TRBV7-8 and TRBJ1-6; 7 bases are a match to TRBD1. Germline V CDR1 and CDR2: SGHVS, FQNEAQ. The CDR3 covers 13 residues. Trimming at V came to 7 bases and at J to 7 bases, leaving 4 bases not matched to a gene. CDR3 in DNA: TGTGCCAGCAACGGACAGGCCAATTCACCCCTCCACTTT. This translates into CASNGQANSPLHF.

This chain uses TRBV2 with TRBJ2-2; no reliable D call. Germline V CDR1 and CDR2: SNHLY, FYNNEI. This CDR3 is built from 14 residues. V dropped 5 bases and J dropped 0 bases, with 7 bases sitting between them. The CDR3 sequence is CASSSDTNTGELFF. The DNA for the CDR3 is TGTGCCAGCAGTTCGGATACGAACACCGGGGAGCTGTTTTTT.

This clone showed up just a few times. This chain uses TRBV29-1 with TRBJ2-7; 10 positions match TRBD1. V was clipped by 6 bases and J by 2 bases; unmatched bases: 10. Germline assignment: CDR1 SQVTM and CDR2 ANQGSEA. The CDR3 length is 15 residues. CDR3 DNA sequence: TGCAGCGTGGCCCTGGGACAGGGGAGCCCCTACGAGCAGTACTTC. It yields the protein CSVALGQGSPYEQYF.